This T cell receptor beta chain was identified in a study of blood T cell repertoires in COVID-19. Generated by immunoSEQ multiplex PCR, the TCRdb table keeps only in-frame clones and is missing some. Found here are approximately 89,000 clones, more than 65% of them singletons; the top ten hold about 6%. The CDR3 loop spans 13 amino acids. Trimming removed 2 bases from V and 6 bases from J, with 10 bases in between. CDR1 and CDR2 (germline): LGHDT, YNNKEL (reference sequence). The TCR originated in a man between 70 and 80 years old with COVID-19, enrolled during active disease. V gene TRBV3-1 (or the pseudogene TRBV3-2) combines with J gene TRBJ1-1; no firm D call. Input material: peripheral blood. CDR3 nucleotides: TGTGCCAGCAGCCAACAACGGGTGGCTGAAGCTTTCTTT. Translating it yields CASSQQRVAEAFF.